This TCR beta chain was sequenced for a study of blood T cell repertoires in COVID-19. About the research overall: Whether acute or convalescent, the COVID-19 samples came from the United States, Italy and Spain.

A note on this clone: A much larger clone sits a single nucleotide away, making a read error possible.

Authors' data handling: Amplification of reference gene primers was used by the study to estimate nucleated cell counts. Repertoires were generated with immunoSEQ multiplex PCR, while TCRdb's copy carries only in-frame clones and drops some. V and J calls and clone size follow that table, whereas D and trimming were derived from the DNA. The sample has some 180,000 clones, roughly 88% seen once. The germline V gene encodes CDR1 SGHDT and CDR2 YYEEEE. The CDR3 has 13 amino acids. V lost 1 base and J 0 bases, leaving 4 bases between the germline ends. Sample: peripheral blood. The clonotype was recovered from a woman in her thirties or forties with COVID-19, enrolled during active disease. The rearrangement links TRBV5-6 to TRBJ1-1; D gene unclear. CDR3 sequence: CASSLYMNTEAFF. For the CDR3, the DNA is TGTGCCAGCAGCTTGTACATGAACACTGAAGCTTTCTTT.